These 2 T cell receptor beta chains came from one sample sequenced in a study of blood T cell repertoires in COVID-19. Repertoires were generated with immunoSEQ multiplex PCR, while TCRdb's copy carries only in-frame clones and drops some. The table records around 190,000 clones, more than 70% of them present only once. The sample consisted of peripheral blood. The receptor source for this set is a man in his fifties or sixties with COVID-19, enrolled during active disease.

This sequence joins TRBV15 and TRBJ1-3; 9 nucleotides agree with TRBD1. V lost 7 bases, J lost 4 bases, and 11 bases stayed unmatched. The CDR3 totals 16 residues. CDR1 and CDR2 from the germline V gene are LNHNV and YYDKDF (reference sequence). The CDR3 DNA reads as TGTGCCACCATGCTCCACAGGGGGCGCGACGGAAACACCATATATTTT. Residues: CATMLHRGRDGNTIYF.

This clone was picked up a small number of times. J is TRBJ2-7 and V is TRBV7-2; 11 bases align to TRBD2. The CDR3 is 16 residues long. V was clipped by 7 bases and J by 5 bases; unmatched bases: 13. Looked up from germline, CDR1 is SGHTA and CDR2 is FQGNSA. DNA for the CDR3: TGTGCCAGCATCAGAACTAGCGGGAGTTTTCCCCACGAGCAGTACTTC. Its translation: CASIRTSGSFPHEQYF. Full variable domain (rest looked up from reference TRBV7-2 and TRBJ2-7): GAGVSQSPSNKVTEKGKDVELRCDPISGHTALYWYRQSLGQGLEFLIYFQGNSAPDKSGLPSDRFSAERTGGSVSTLTIQRTQQEDSAVYLCASIRTSGSFPHEQYFGPGTRLTVT.